The 19 T cell receptor beta chains below were found in one sample sequenced in a study of cytomegalovirus exposure and HLA in healthy donors. PCR used 60 Vbeta primers and 13 Jbeta primers. The data were produced by immunoSEQ multiplex PCR, yet TCRdb's version contains in-frame clones alone and is incomplete. In the table there are 200,000 or so clones, around four fifths of which are singletons. Sequencing was carried out using PBMCs. The source of these receptors is a man between 50 and 59 years old in good health and CMV-seronegative.

This clone appeared once. This chain links TRBV28 with TRBJ1-2; 7 nucleotides agree with TRBD1. The CDR3 has 14 residues. The germline V gene has CDR1 MDHEN and CDR2 SYDVKM. The V gene end was trimmed by 1 base and the J gene end by 8 bases; junction bases not matched to a gene: 7. CDR3 sequence reads: CASSLFQQGPGYTF. In DNA form, the CDR3 reads TGTGCCAGCAGTTTATTTCAACAGGGGCCAGGCTACACCTTC.

V and J are TRBV29-1 and TRBJ1-1; TRBD1 matches at 8 bases. Per germline, CDR1 SQVTM and CDR2 ANQGSEA. The CDR3 length is 18 residues. J was trimmed by 1 base and V by 7 bases; bases with no gene match: 20. CDR3 in DNA: TGCAGCGCCCTCGGGCAGGGGGCTTCTTTCTCGGGGAACACTGAAGCTTTCTTT. It translates to CSALGQGASFSGNTEAFF. Using reference TRBV29-1 and TRBJ1-1 for the parts outside the CDR3, the full variable domain is SAVISQKPSRDICQRGTSLTIQCQVDSQVTMMFWYRQQPGQSLTLIATANQGSEATYESGFVIDKFPISRPNLTFSTLTVSNMSPEDSSIYLCSALGQGASFSGNTEAFFGQGTRLTVV.

The rearrangement links TRBV9 to TRBJ2-2; TRBD2 agrees at 8 bases. The CDR3 has 17 residues. Trimming took 2 bases from V and 3 from J; bases not matched to a gene: 9. Per the germline V gene, CDR1 is SGDLS and CDR2 is YYNGEE. In DNA form, the CDR3 reads TGTGCCAGCAGCGTCCCCTCCGGGAGGGGTTACACCGGGGAGCTGTTTTTT. Protein sequence: CASSVPSGRGYTGELFF. Supplemented by reference TRBV9 and TRBJ2-2, the full variable domain reads DSGVTQTPKHLITATGQRVTLRCSPRSGDLSVYWYQQSLDQGLQFLIQYYNGEERAKGNILERFSAQQFPDLHSELNLSSLELGDSALYFCASSVPSGRGYTGELFFGEGSRLTVL.

This clone was counted between two and nine times. The J gene is TRBJ1-4, the V gene TRBV30; D may be TRBD1 (6 bases). With 3 bases removed from V and 10 bases from J, the gap between germline ends came to 15 bases. Per germline, CDR1 GTSNPN and CDR2 SVGIG (reference sequence). CDR3 length equals 13 residues. CDR3 coding DNA: TGTGCCTGGAGAATTCAGGGACAAGGAAAACTGTTTTTT. Its translation: CAWRIQGQGKLFF.

This clone was observed a few times. The chain links TRBV11-2 to TRBJ2-1; possibly TRBD2 for D (6 bases). The germline V gene encodes CDR1 SGHAT and CDR2 FQNNGV. Trimming pared 0 bases from V and 14 bases from J, leaving 17 bases between. There are 14 residues in the CDR3. CDR3 sequence: CASSLDRGGDSKFF. In DNA form, the CDR3 reads TGTGCCAGCAGCTTAGATAGGGGTGGGGACTCGAAGTTCTTC.

This chain joins TRBV5-4 and TRBJ1-2, with TRBD1 identical over 7 bases. After removal of 3 bases from V and 8 bases from J, the junction contained 10 bases not matched to a gene. The V gene's germline CDR1 is SGHNT and CDR2 YYREEE (reference sequence). This CDR3 has 14 residues. This CDR3 is CASSWTGSTGGYTF. The CDR3, as DNA: TGTGCCAGCAGCTGGACAGGAAGCACCGGGGGCTACACCTTC.

CDR3 region: CASSSTSGRDTGELFF. Written as DNA, the CDR3 is TGCGCCAGCAGCTCGACTAGCGGGAGGGACACCGGGGAGCTGTTTTTT. This chain joins TRBV5-1 and TRBJ2-2; 14 bases are a match to TRBD2. The V gene end was trimmed by 3 bases and the J gene end by 3 bases; junction bases not matched to a gene: 1. The CDR3 is made up of 16 amino acids. Per the germline V gene, CDR1 is SGHRS and CDR2 is YFSETQ.

This clone has only a few counts. The chain recombines TRBV7-3 with TRBJ2-3; 14 bases fit TRBD2. The CDR3 loop spans 19 amino acids. The junction had 11 bases not matched to a gene; V was cut back by 2 bases and J by 4 bases. Germline values: CDR1 SGHTA, CDR2 FQGTGA. The CDR3 protein is CASSLRSGTSGRGSDTQYF. CDR3 coding DNA: TGTGCCAGCAGCTTACGGTCCGGGACTAGCGGGAGAGGGTCAGATACGCAGTATTTT.

The chain joins TRBV14 to TRBJ2-1; 11 bases align to TRBD2. Germline-derived CDR1 and CDR2 are SGHDN and FVKESK. The CDR3 extends over 16 amino acids. V lost 2 bases to trimming and J lost 4 bases; unmatched junction nucleotides: 4. The chain's CDR3 is CASSQIAGGKYNEQFF. Written as DNA, the CDR3 is TGTGCCAGCAGCCAAATAGCGGGAGGGAAGTACAATGAGCAGTTCTTC. The entire variable domain, with the rest obtained from reference TRBV14 and TRBJ2-1, is as follows: EAGVTQFPSHSVIEKGQTVTLRCDPISGHDNLYWYRRVMGKEIKFLLHFVKESKQDESGMPNNRFLAERTGGTYSTLKVQPAELEDSGVYFCASSQIAGGKYNEQFFGPGTRLTVL.

This clone was counted a single time. The rearrangement uses TRBV6-1 and TRBJ1-4, with 7 bases identical to TRBD1. The germline V gene has CDR1 MNHNS and CDR2 SASEGT. The CDR3 runs to 14 residues. The trim removed 3 bases at V and 4 bases at J, leaving 2 bases unmatched. CDR3 sequence reads: CASSETGLNEKLFF. The DNA of the CDR3 is TGTGCCAGCAGTGAGACAGGGCTTAATGAAAAACTGTTTTTT.

This clone was found once. This chain uses TRBV28 with TRBJ2-5; 8 bases line up with TRBD1. V lost 11 bases, J lost 5 bases, and 13 bases stayed unmatched. The CDR3 is 14 residues long. The germline CDR1 and CDR2 sequences are MDHEN and SYDVKM. The CDR3 here is CAVGSGGIGETQYF. The CDR3 region has the DNA TGTGCCGTCGGCTCAGGGGGCATCGGGGAGACCCAGTACTTC.

The genes are TRBV5-1 and TRBJ2-3; TRBD2 aligns across 13 bases. Germline V gene data show CDR1 as SGHRS and CDR2 as YFSETQ. Unmatched junction bases numbered 11, after V lost 4 bases and J lost 6 bases. The CDR3 length is 17 residues. Written as DNA, the CDR3 is TGCGCCAGCAGCCCGGGACTAGCGGGACCCATCCAGGATACGCAGTATTTT. This sequence encodes CASSPGLAGPIQDTQYF.

The chain recombines TRBV28 with TRBJ2-5; the match to TRBD2 covers 8 bases. Germline lookup yields CDR1 MDHEN and CDR2 SYDVKM. This CDR3 is 14 amino acids long. With V trimmed by 5 bases and J by 4 bases, 6 bases remained unmatched. CDR3 sequence reads: CASSPHGRGETQYF. As DNA, the CDR3 is TGTGCCAGCAGTCCTCACGGGAGGGGAGAGACCCAGTACTTC.

The chain is built from TRBV7-2 and TRBJ1-2; 8 bases are a match to TRBD1. The germline CDR1 and CDR2 sequences are SGHTA and FQGNSA. The trim removed 5 bases at V and 4 bases at J, leaving 12 bases unmatched. The CDR3 sequence is 16 residues long. The CDR3: CASSLGGTGTIYGYTF. DNA of the CDR3: TGTGCCAGCAGCCTAGGGGGGACAGGAACAATCTATGGCTACACCTTC. The full variable domain, completed using reference TRBV7-2 and TRBJ1-2, is GAGVSQSPSNKVTEKGKDVELRCDPISGHTALYWYRQSLGQGLEFLIYFQGNSAPDKSGLPSDRFSAERTGGSVSTLTIQRTQQEDSAVYLCASSLGGTGTIYGYTFGSGTRLTVV.

The chain carries TRBV30 and TRBJ1-4; a possible D gene is TRBD1 (5 bases). The CDR3 extends over 15 amino acids. Trimming took 0 bases from V and 8 from J, leaving 16 bases between them. Per the germline V gene, CDR1 is GTSNPN and CDR2 is SVGIG (reference sequence). CDR3 sequence reads: CAWSVPRGAGEKLFF. For the CDR3, the DNA is TGTGCCTGGAGTGTTCCGCGGGGCGCGGGGGAAAAACTGTTTTTT.

The V gene is TRBV6-6, the J gene TRBJ1-5, with no clear D. The V end was cut by 6 bases, the J end by 5 bases, with 20 bases between. Germline V gene data show CDR1 as MNHNY and CDR2 as SVGAGI (reference sequence). The CDR3 has 16 amino acids. CDR3 loop: CASRLAGSGGDQPQHF. As DNA, the CDR3 is TGTGCCAGCAGACTAGCTGGGAGCGGTGGTGATCAGCCCCAGCATTTT.

V usage is TRBV2 and J usage is TRBJ2-1; D possibly corresponds to TRBD2 (6 bases). CDR1 is SNHLY, CDR2 FYNNEI, per germline. The length of the CDR3 is 18 residues. Trimming took 1 base from V and 0 from J, leaving 16 bases between them. The DNA for the CDR3 is TGTGCCAGCAGTGAAGACGGGGGAGGCCACATCTCCTACAATGAGCAGTTCTTC. This encodes CASSEDGGGHISYNEQFF. The full variable domain, with the rest looked up from reference TRBV2 and TRBJ2-1, is EPEVTQTPSHQVTQMGQEVILRCVPISNHLYFYWYRQILGQKVEFLVSFYNNEISEKSEIFDDQFSVERPDGSNFTLKIRSTKLEDSAMYFCASSEDGGGHISYNEQFFGPGTRLTVL.

This clone appeared once. This chain connects TRBV5-4 to TRBJ2-1, with TRBD1 identical over 7 bases. The V and J ends lost 7 bases and 3 bases, in that order; junction bases with no gene match: 10. Germline V gives CDR1 SGHNT, CDR2 YYREEE (reference sequence). CDR3 size: 15 residues. CDR3 DNA: TGTGCCAGCCTTCCCCGGGGACAGAGCTACAATGAGCAGTTCTTC. This encodes CASLPRGQSYNEQFF. The variable domain in full, with the rest retrieved from reference TRBV5-4 and TRBJ2-1, is ETGVTQSPTHLIKTRGQQVTLRCSSQSGHNTVSWYQQALGQGPQFIFQYYREEENGRGNFPPRFSGLQFPNYSSELNVNALELDDSALYLCASLPRGQSYNEQFFGPGTRLTVL.

The chain uses TRBV20-1 and TRBJ2-4; TRBD1 agrees at 7 bases. The V segment lost 4 bases and the J segment 7 bases; nucleotides outside the gene matches: 1. This CDR3 spans 11 amino acids. CDR1 is DFQATT, CDR2 SNEGSKA, per germline (reference sequence). The CDR3 nucleotides read TGCAGTGCTAACAGGGGCAACATTCAGTACTTC. Translated: CSANRGNIQYF.